The text below deals with one TCR beta chain. What it binds is not known. The sample comes from a study of cytomegalovirus exposure and HLA in healthy donors. In the PCR, 60 Vbeta and 13 Jbeta primers were used. Clones were read by immunoSEQ multiplex PCR, and TCRdb kept only the in-frame ones, dropping some. The sample has 100,000 to 150,000 clones. The CDR3 runs to 14 residues. In germline, CDR1 is PRHDT, CDR2 FYEKMQ (reference sequence). V was cut by 4 bases and J by 4 bases, with 13 bases left in between. Study conclusions and caveats: TCR beta chains numbering under 200 were designated cytomegalovirus-associated. For cytomegalovirus status, the classifier reportedly gave diagnoses with high specificity and sensitivity.

Specimen: PBMCs. The chain has TRBV13 and TRBJ1-1; D remains unclear. The sequence derives from a man aged 35-49 years in good health and CMV-seronegative. In DNA form, the CDR3 reads TGTGCCAGCAGCTCCTTCCCTCTCGGCACTGAAGCTTTCTTT. Protein: CASSSFPLGTEAFF.